This TCR beta chain was observed in a study of T cells after posttransplantation cyclophosphamide. Methotrexate plus calcineurin inhibitor accompanied controls' myeloablative marrow transplants; sampling was 1 year later. Libraries were prepared by immunoSEQ multiplex PCR; TCRdb keeps only in-frame clonotypes and omits some of them. There are 10,000 to 15,000 clones in the sample; about 86% occur only once, and more than 3% lies in the top ten. This clone was counted a single time. V shed 6 bases, J shed 5 bases, and the junction held 6 bases outside the gene matches. The CDR3 runs to 16 residues. The germline V gene has CDR1 SNHLY and CDR2 FYNNEI.

The J gene is TRBJ2-3, the V gene TRBV2, with 15 bases matching TRBD2. The specimen comprised PBMCs, sampled around 350 days after allogeneic stem cell transplant with calcineurin inhibitor and methotrexate. This TCR was recovered from a young adult male patient who received an allogeneic stem cell transplant from an unrelated donor, was CMV-positive, and had acute GVHD only. Some T cells may possibly be graft donor cells. CDR3 bases: TGTGCCAGCAGACCGGGACTAGCGGGAGGAATAGATACGCAGTATTTT. Translation: CASRPGLAGGIDTQYF.